The entry below describes one TCR beta chain. The CDR3 sequence is 13 residues long. Germline values: CDR1 SNHLY, CDR2 FYNNEI. V was trimmed by 6 bases and J by 5 bases, leaving 13 bases between them. TCRdb reanalysed the PCR reads using MiXCR and keeps one entry per CDR3 protein. Among some 88,000 distinct CDR3 sequences, roughly 23% were seen once, and the ten largest hold roughly 1%. The data derive from a study of molecular identifiers for immune sequencing clone quantification. The chain is built from TRBV2 and TRBJ2-5; the D gene is possibly TRBD2 (5 bases). Sample: naive CD8+ T cells from blood, with Jurkat cell RNA spiked in. Subset meaning: FACS-sorted CD8+CD4-CCR7+CD45RA+ naive T cells. This TCR was recovered from a human donor in good health. Some libraries in this study had Jurkat cell RNA spiked in. The CDR3 here is CASRRAFAETQYF. The CDR3, as DNA: TGTGCCAGCAGGAGGGCATTCGCGGAGACCCAGTACTTC.